This TCR beta chain was captured in a study of blood T cell repertoires in COVID-19. At the level of the study: From the United States, Italy and Spain came samples of acute and convalescent COVID-19. T cells, B-cell-depleted T cells, or PBMCs provided the cDNA or gDNA that served as material.

Original processing methods: Amplification with reference gene primers provided the estimates of nucleated cell counts. Assay used: immunoSEQ multiplex PCR; TCRdb lists only in-frame clones, some missing. V and J calls and clone size follow that table, whereas D and trimming were derived from the DNA. Here the sample spans 130,000 or so clones, roughly 80% being singletons. The germline gives CDR1 SEHNR, CDR2 FQNEAQ (reference sequence). The CDR3 contains 15 residues. V lost 5 bases to trimming and J lost 1 base; unmatched junction nucleotides: 5. The receptor was derived from a woman aged 55-70 years with acute or convalescent COVID-19. Sequenced material: peripheral blood. The chain is built from TRBV7-9 and TRBJ1-5, with 7 nucleotides matching TRBD1. As DNA, the CDR3 is TGTGCCAGCAGCCTAGGGGGCCAGAGCAATCAGCCCCAGCATTTT. This translates into CASSLGGQSNQPQHF. Variable domain in full (rest from reference TRBV7-9 and TRBJ1-5): DTGVSQNPRHKITKRGQNVTFRCDPISEHNRLYWYRQTLGQGPEFLTYFQNEAQLEKSRLLSDRFSAERPKGSFSTLEIQRTEQGDSAMYLCASSLGGQSNQPQHFGDGTRLSIL.